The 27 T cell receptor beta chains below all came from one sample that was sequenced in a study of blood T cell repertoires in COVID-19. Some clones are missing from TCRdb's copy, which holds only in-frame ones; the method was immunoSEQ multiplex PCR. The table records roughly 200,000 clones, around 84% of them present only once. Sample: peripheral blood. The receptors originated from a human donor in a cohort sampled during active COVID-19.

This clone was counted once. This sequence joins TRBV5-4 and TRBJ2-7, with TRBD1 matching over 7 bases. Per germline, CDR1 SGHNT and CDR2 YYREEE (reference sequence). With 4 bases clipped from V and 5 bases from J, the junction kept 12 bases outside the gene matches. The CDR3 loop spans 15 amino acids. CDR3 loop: CASSILQTGYHEQYF. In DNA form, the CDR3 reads TGTGCCAGCAGCATTCTTCAGACAGGGTACCACGAGCAGTACTTC.

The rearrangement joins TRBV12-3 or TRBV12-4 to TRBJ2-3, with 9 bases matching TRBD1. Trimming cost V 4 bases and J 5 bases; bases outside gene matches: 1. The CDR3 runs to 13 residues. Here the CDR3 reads CASSWDREDTQYF. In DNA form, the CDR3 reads TGTGCCAGCAGTTGGGACAGGGAAGATACGCAGTATTTT.

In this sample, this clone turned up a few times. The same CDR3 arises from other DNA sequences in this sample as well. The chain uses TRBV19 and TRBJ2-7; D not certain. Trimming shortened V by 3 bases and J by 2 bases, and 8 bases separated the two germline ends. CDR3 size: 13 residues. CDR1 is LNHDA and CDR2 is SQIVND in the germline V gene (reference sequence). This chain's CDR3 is CASSINSPYEQYF. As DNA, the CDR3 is TGTGCCAGTAGTATCAACAGTCCCTACGAGCAGTACTTC.

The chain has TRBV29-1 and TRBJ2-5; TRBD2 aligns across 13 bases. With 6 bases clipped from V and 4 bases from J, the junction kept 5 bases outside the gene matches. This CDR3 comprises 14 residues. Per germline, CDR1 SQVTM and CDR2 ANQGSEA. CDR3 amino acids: CSVGLAGEGETQYF. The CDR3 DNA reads TGCAGCGTAGGACTAGCGGGAGAGGGAGAGACCCAGTACTTC.

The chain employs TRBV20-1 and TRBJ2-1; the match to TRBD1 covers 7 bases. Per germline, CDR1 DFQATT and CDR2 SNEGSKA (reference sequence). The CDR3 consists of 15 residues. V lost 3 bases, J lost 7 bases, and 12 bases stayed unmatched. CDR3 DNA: TGCAGTGCTAGTGGGTCGGCAGGGGGTTCGAATGAGCAGTTCTTC. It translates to CSASGSAGGSNEQFF.

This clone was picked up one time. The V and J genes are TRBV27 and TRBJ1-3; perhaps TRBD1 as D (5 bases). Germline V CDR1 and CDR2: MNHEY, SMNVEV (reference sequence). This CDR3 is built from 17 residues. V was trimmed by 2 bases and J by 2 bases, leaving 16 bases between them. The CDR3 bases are TGTGCCAGCAGTTTAGGGGGGAGCGGTTTAACTGGAAACACCATATATTTT. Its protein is CASSLGGSGLTGNTIYF.

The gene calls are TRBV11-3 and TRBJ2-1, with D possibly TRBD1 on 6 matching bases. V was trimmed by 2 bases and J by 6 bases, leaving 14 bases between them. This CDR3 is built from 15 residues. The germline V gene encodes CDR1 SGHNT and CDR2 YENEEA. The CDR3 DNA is TGTGCCAGCAGCTTAATGCCAGGGGAGTTCAATGAGCAGTTCTTC. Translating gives CASSLMPGEFNEQFF.

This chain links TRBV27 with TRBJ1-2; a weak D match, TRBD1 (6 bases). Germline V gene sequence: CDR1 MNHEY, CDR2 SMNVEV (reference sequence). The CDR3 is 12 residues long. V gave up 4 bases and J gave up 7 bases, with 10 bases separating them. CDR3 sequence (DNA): TGTGCCAGCAGTTCTAACAGGGTTGGCTACACCTTC. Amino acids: CASSSNRVGYTF.

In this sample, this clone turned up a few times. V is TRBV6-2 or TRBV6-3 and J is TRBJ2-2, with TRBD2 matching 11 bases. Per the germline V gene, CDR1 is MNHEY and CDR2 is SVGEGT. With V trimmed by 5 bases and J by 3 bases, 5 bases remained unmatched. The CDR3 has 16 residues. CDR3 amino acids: CASSDPSGRYTGELFF. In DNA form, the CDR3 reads TGTGCCAGCAGTGACCCTAGCGGGAGGTACACCGGGGAGCTGTTTTTT.

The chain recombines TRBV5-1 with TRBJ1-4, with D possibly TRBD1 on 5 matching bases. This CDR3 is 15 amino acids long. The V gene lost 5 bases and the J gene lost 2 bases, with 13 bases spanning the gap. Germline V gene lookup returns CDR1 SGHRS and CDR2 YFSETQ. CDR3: CASRVTGLTNEKLFF. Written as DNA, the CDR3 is TGCGCCAGCAGAGTAACGGGACTCACTAATGAAAAACTGTTTTTT.

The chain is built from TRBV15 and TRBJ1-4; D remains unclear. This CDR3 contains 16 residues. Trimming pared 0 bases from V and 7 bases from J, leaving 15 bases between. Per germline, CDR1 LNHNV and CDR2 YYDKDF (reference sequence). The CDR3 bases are TGTGCCACCAGCAGAGATCTGGGTAACTACGGTGAAAAACTGTTTTTT. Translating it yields CATSRDLGNYGEKLFF.

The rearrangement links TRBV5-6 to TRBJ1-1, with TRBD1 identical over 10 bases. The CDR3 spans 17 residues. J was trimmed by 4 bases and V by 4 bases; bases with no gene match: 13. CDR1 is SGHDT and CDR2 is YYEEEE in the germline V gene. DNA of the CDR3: TGTGCCAGCAGCCCCGGGGACAGGGGCCCTGGTCGCACTGAAGCTTTCTTT. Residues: CASSPGDRGPGRTEAFF.

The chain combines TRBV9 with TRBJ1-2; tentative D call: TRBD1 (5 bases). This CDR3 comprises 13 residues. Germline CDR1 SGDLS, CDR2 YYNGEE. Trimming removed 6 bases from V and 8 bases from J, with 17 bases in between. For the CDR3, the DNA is TGTGCCAGCACCCTTGAAGGGGTCGGCGGCTACACCTTC. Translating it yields CASTLEGVGGYTF.

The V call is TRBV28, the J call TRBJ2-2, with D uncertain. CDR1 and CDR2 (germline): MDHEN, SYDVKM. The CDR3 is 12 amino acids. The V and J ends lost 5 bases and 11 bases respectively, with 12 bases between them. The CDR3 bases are TGTGCCAGCAGTCCACCTATCCGAGAGCTGTTTTTT. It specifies CASSPPIRELFF.

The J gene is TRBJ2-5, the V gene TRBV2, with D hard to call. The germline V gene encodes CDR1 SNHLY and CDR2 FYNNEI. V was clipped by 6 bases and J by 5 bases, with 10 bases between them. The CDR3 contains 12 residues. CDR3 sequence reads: CASRRTGETQYF. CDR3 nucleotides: TGTGCCAGCAGAAGAACCGGGGAGACCCAGTACTTC. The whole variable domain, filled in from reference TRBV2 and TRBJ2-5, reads EPEVTQTPSHQVTQMGQEVILRCVPISNHLYFYWYRQILGQKVEFLVSFYNNEISEKSEIFDDQFSVERPDGSNFTLKIRSTKLEDSAMYFCASRRTGETQYFGPGTRLLVL.

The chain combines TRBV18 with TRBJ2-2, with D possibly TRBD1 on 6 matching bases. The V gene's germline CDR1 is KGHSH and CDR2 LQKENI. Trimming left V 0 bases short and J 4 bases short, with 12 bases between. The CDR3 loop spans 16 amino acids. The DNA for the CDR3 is TGTGCCAGCTCACCACCGGGAGCAGGGGCCACCGGGGAGCTGTTTTTT. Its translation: CASSPPGAGATGELFF.

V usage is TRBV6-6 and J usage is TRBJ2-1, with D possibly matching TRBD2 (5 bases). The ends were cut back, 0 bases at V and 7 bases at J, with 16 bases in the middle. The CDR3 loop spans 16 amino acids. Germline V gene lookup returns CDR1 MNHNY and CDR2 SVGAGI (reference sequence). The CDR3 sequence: CASSYSSGLPGNEQFF. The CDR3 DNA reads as TGTGCCAGCAGTTACTCGAGTGGACTCCCGGGGAATGAGCAGTTCTTC.

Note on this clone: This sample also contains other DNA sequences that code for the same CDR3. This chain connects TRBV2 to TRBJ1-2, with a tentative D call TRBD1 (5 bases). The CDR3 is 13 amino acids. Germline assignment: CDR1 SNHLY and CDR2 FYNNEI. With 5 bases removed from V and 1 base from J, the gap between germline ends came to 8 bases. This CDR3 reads CASSIDSNYGYTF. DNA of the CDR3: TGTGCCAGCAGTATCGACAGTAACTATGGCTACACCTTC.

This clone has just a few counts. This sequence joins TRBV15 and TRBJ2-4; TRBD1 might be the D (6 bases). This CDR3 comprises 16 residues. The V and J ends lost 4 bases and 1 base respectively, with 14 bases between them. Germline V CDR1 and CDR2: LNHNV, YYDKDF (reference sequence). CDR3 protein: CATSILHRDAKNIQYF. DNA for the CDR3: TGTGCCACCAGCATATTGCACAGGGATGCCAAAAACATTCAGTACTTC.

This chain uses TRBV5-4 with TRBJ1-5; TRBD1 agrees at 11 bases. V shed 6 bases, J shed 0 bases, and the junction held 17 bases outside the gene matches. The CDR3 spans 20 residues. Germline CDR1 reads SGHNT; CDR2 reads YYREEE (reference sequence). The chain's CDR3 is CASTSEAGQGVPNSNQPQHF. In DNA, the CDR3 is TGTGCCAGCACCTCGGAGGCGGGACAGGGGGTCCCGAATAGCAATCAGCCCCAGCATTTT. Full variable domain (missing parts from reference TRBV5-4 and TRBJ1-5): ETGVTQSPTHLIKTRGQQVTLRCSSQSGHNTVSWYQQALGQGPQFIFQYYREEENGRGNFPPRFSGLQFPNYSSELNVNALELDDSALYLCASTSEAGQGVPNSNQPQHFGDGTRLSIL.

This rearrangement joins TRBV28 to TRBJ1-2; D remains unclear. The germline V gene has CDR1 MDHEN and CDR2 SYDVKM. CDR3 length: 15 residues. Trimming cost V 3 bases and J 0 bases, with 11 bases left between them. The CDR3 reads CASSFNRGTNYGYTF. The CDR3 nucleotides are TGTGCCAGCAGTTTCAACCGAGGTACTAACTATGGCTACACCTTC.

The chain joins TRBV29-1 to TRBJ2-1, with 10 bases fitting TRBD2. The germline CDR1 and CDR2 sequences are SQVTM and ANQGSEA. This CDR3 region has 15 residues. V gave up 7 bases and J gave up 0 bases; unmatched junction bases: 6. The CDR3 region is CSAVSSGSSYNEQFF. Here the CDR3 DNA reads TGCAGCGCTGTATCTAGCGGGAGCTCCTACAATGAGCAGTTCTTC.

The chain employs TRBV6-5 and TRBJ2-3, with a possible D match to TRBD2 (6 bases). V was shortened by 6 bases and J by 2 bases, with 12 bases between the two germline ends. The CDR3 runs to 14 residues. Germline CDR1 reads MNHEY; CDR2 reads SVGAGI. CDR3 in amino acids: CASRRLVSTDTQYF. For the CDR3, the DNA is TGTGCCAGCAGAAGACTAGTTTCCACAGATACGCAGTATTTT.

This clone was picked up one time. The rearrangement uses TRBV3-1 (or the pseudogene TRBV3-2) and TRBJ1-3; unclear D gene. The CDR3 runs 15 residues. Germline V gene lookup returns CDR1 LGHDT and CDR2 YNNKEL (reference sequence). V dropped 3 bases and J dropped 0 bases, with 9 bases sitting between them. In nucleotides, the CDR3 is TGTGCCAGCAGCCACGATCGGGACTCTGGAAACACCATATATTTT. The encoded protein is CASSHDRDSGNTIYF.

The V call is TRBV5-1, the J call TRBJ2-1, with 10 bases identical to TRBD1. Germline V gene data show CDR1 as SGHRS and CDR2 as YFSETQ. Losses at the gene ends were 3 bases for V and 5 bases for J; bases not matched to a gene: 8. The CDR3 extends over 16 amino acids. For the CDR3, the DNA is TGCGCCAGCAGCTCCGGACAGGGGGGTGGCCACAATGAGCAGTTCTTC. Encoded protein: CASSSGQGGGHNEQFF.

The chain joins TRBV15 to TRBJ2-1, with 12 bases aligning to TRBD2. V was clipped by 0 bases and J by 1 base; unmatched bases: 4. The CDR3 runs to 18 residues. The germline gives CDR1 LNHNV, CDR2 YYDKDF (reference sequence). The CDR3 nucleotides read TGTGCCACCAGCAGAGATTATGGACTAGCGGGGTCCTACAATGAGCAGTTCTTC. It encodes CATSRDYGLAGSYNEQFF.

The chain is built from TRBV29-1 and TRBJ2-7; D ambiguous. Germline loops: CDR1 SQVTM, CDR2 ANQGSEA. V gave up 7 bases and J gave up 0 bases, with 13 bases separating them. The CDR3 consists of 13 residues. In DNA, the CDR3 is TGCAGCGGCCTTACTGAGAACTCCTACGAGCAGTACTTC. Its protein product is CSGLTENSYEQYF.